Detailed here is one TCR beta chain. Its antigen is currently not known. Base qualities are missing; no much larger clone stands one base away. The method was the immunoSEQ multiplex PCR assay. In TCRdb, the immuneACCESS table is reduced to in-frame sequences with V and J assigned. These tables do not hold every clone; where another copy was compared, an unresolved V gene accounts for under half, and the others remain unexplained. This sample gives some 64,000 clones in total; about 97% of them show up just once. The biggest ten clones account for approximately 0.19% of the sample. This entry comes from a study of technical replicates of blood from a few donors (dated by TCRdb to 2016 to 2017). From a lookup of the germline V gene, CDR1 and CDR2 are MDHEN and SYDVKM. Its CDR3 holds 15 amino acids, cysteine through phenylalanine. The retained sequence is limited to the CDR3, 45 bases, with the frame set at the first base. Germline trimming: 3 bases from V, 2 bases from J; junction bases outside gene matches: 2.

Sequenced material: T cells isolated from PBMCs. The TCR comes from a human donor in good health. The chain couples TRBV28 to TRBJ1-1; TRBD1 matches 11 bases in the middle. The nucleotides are TGTGCCAGCAGTTTGGACAGGGGGCGTAACACTGAAGCTTTCTTT. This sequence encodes CASSLDRGRNTEAFF.